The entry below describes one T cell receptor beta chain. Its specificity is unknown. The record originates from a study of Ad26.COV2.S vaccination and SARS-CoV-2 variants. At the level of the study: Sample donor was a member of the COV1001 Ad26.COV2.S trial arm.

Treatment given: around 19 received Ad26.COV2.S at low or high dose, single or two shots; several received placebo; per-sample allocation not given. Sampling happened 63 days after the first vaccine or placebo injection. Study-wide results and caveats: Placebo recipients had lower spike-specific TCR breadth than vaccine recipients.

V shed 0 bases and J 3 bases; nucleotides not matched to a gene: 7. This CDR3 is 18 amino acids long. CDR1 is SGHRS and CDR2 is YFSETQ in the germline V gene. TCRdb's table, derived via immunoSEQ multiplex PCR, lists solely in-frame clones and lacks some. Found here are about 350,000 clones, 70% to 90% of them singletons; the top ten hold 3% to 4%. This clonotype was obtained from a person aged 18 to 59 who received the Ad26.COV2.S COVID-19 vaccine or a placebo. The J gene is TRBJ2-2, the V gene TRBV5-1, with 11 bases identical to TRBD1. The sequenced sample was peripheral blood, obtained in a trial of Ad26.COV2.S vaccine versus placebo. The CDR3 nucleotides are TGCGCCAGCAGCTTGGGGCTCTGGGGACAGGGGGACACCGGGGAGCTGTTTTTT. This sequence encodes CASSLGLWGQGDTGELFF.